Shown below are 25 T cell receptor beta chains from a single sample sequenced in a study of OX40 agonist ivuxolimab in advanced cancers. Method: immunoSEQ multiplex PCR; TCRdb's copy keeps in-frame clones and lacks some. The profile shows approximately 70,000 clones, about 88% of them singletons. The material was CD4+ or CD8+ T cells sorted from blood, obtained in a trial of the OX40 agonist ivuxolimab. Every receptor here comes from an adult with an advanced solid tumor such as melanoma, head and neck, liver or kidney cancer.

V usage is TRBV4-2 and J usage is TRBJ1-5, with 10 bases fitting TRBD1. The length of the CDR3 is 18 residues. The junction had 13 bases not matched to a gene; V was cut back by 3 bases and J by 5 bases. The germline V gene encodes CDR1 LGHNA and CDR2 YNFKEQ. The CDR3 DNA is TGTGCCAGCAGCCACACGGGACAGGGGACGAGGGCTGATCAGCCCCAGCATTTT. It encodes CASSHTGQGTRADQPQHF.

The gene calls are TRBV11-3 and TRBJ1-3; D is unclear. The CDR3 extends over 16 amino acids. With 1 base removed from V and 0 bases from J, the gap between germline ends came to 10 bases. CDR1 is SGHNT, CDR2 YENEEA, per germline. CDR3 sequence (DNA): TGTGCCAGCAGCTTAGGTGTCGGCAACTCTGGAAACACCATATATTTT. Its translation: CASSLGVGNSGNTIYF.

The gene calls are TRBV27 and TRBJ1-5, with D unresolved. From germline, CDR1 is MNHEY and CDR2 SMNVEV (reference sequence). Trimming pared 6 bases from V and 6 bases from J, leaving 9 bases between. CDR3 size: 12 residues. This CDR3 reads CASSYAGQPQHF. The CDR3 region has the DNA TGTGCCAGCAGCTACGCGGGTCAGCCCCAGCATTTT.

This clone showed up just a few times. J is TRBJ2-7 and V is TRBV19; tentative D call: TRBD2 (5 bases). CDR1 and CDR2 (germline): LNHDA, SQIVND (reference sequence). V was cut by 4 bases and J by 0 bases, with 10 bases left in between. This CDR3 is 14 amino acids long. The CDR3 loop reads CASSTSLSSYEQYF. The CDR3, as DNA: TGTGCCAGTAGTACTAGCCTGAGCTCCTACGAGCAGTACTTC.

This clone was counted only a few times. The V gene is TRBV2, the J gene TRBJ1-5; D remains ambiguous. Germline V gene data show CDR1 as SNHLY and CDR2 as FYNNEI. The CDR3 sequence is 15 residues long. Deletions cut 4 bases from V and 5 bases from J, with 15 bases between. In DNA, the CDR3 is TGTGCCAGCAGTGGGATCGAGGTCCTGGATCAGCCCCAGCATTTT. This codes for CASSGIEVLDQPQHF.

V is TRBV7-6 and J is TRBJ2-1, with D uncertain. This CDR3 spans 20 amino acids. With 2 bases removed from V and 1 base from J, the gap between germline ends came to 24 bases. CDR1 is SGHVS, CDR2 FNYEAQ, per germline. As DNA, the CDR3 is TGTGCCAGCAGCTTACCTGGGATCGACACCCACCTTCGGTCCTACAATGAGCAGTTCTTC. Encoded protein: CASSLPGIDTHLRSYNEQFF.

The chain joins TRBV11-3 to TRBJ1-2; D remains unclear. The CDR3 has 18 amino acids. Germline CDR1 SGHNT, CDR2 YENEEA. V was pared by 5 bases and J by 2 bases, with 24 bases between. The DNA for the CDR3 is TGTGCCAGCAGCGTTGACACTTGGCCTTACCCCCGCAACTATGGCTACACCTTC. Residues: CASSVDTWPYPRNYGYTF.

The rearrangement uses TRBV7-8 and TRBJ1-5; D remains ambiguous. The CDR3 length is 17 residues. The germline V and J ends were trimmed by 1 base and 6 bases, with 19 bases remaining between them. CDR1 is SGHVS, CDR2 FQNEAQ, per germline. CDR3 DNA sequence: TGTGCCAGCAGCTTAGAGAGGAGGGAGGGTAGAATTCAGCCCCAGCATTTT. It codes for CASSLERREGRIQPQHF.

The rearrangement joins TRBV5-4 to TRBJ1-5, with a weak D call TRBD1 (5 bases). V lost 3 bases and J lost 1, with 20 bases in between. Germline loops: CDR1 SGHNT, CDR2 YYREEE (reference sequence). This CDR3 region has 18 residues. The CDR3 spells CASSYGGTERTSNQPQHF. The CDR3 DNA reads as TGTGCCAGCAGCTACGGCGGGACCGAACGAACGAGCAATCAGCCCCAGCATTTT.

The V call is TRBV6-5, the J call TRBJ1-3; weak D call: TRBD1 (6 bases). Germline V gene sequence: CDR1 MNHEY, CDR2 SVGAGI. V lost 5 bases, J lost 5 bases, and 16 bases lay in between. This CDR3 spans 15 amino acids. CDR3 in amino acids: CASSPTGILRNTIYF. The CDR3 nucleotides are TGTGCCAGCAGTCCCACAGGGATCTTAAGAAACACCATATATTTT.

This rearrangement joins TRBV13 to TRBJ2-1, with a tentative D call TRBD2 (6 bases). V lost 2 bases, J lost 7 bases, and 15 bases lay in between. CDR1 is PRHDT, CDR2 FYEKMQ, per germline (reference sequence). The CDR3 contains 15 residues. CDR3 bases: TGTGCCAGCAGCTTATACGAGACTAGTATTAATGAGCAGTTCTTC. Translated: CASSLYETSINEQFF.

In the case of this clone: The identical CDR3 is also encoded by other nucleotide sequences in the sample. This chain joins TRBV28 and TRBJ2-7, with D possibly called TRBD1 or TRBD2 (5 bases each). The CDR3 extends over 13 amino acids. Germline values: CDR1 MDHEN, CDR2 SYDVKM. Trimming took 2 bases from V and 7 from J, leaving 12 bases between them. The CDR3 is CASSLGGVREQYF. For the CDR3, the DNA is TGTGCCAGCAGTTTAGGGGGAGTCAGGGAGCAGTACTTC.

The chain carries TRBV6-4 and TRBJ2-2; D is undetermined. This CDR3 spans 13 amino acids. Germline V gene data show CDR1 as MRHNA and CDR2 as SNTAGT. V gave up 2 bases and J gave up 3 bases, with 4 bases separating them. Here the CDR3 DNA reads TGTGCCAGCAGTGACAGGGACACCGGGGAGCTGTTTTTT. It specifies CASSDRDTGELFF.

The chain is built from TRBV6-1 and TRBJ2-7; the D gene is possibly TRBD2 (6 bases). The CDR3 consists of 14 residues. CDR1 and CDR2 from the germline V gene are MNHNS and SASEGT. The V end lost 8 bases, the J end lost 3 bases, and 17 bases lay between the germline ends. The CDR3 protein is CASDSSDFLYEQYF. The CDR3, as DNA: TGTGCCAGCGACTCTAGCGATTTCCTCTACGAGCAGTACTTC.

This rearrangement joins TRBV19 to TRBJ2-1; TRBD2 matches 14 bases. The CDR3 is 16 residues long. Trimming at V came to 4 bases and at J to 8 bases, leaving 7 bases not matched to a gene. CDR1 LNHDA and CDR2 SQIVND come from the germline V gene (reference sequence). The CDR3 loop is CASSTPGTSGSYEQFF. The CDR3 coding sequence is TGTGCCAGTAGTACCCCCGGGACTAGCGGGAGTTATGAGCAGTTCTTC.

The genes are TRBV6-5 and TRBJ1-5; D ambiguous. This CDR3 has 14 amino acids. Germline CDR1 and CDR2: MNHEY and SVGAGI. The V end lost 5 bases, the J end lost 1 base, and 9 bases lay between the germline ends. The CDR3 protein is CASSESGSNQPQHF. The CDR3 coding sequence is TGTGCCAGCAGTGAAAGCGGGAGCAATCAGCCCCAGCATTTT.

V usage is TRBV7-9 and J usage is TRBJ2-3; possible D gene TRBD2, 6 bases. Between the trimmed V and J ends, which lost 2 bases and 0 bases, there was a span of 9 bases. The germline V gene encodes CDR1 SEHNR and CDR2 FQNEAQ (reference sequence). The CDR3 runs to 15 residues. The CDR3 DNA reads TGTGCCAGCAGCTTACGGCTAGCGAGCACAGATACGCAGTATTTT. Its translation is CASSLRLASTDTQYF. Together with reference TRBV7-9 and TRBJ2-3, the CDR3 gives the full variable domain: DTGVSQNPRHKITKRGQNVTFRCDPISEHNRLYWYRQTLGQGPEFLTYFQNEAQLEKSRLLSDRFSAERPKGSFSTLEIQRTEQGDSAMYLCASSLRLASTDTQYFGPGTRLTVL.

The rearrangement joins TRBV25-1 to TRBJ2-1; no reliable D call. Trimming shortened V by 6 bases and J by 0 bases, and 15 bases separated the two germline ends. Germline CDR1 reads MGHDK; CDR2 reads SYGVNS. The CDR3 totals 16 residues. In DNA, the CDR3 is TGTGCCAGCAGCAACCTAGGGTTCGGCTCCTACAATGAGCAGTTCTTC. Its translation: CASSNLGFGSYNEQFF. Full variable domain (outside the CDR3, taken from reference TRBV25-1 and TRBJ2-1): EADIYQTPRYLVIGTGKKITLECSQTMGHDKMYWYQQDPGMELHLIHYSYGVNSTEKGDLSSESTVSRIRTEHFPLTLESARPSHTSQYLCASSNLGFGSYNEQFFGPGTRLTVL.

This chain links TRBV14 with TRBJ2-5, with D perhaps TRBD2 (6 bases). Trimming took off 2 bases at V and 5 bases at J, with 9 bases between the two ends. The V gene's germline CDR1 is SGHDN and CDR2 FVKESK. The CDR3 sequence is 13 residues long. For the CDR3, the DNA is TGTGCCAGCAGCCAAAGACTAGGGGAGACCCAGTACTTC. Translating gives CASSQRLGETQYF.

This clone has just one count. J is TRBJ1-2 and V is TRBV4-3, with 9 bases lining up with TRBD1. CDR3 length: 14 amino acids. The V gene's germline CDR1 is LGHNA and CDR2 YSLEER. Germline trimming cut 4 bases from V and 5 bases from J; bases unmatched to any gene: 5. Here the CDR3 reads CASSRDREGYGYTF. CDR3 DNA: TGCGCCAGCAGCCGGGACAGGGAGGGATATGGCTACACCTTC.

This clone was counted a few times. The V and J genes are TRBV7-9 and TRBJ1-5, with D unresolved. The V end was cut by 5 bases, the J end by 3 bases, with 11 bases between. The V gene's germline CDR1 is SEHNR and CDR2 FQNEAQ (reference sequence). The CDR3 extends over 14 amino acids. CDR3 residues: CASSQDRNNQPQHF. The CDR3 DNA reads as TGTGCCAGCAGCCAGGACCGGAACAATCAGCCCCAGCATTTT.

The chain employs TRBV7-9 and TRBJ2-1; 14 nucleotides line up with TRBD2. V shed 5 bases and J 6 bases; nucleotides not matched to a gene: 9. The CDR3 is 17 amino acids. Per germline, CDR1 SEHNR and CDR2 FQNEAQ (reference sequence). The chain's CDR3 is CASSKIKGLAGVNEQFF. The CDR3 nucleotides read TGTGCCAGCAGCAAAATCAAGGGACTAGCGGGAGTCAATGAGCAGTTCTTC.

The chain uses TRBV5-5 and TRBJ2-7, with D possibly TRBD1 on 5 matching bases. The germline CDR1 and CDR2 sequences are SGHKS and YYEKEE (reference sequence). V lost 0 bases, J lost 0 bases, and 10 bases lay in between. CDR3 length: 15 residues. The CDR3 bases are TGTGCCAGCAGCTTGGATCCAGGGCCCTCCTACGAGCAGTACTTC. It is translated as CASSLDPGPSYEQYF.

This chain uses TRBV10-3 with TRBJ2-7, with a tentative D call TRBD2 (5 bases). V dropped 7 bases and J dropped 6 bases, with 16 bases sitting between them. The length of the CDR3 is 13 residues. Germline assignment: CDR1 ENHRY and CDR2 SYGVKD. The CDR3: CAIMGLGRGEQYF. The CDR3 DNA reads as TGTGCCATCATGGGCCTCGGACGGGGCGAGCAGTACTTC.

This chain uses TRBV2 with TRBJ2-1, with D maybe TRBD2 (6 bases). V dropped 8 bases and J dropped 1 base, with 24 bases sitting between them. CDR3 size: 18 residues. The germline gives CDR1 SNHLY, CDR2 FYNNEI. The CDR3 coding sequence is TGTGCCAGCTTAGGCGATTTTTTCGGGGGAGGTTCCTACAATGAGCAGTTCTTC. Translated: CASLGDFFGGGSYNEQFF.